This T cell receptor (beta chain) was sequenced for a study of blood T cell repertoires in COVID-19. At the level of the study: Sites across the United States, Italy and Spain contributed samples from acute and convalescent COVID-19. PBMCs, B-cell-depleted T cells, or T cells were the source of the cDNA or gDNA that made up the material.

Produced via immunoSEQ multiplex PCR; TCRdb's table is partial and in-frame only. The sample lists roughly 30,000 clones, roughly 86% occurring once. CDR1 and CDR2 (germline): SGHNT, YENEEA. V lost 7 bases, J lost 0 bases, and 9 bases lay in between. The CDR3 totals 13 residues. The clonotype originates from a man aged 65 to 79 with acute or convalescent COVID-19. Material for sequencing was peripheral blood. V is TRBV11-3 and J is TRBJ1-1, with D tentatively TRBD1 (6 bases). The chain's CDR3 is CASKDSVNTEAFF. The CDR3 DNA follows: TGTGCCAGCAAGGACAGTGTGAACACTGAAGCTTTCTTT.